This T cell receptor (beta chain) was sequenced in a study of blood T cell repertoires in COVID-19 (dated by TCRdb to 2019 to 2021). In the study overall: Collaborator samples came from the United States, Italy and Spain and covered acute and convalescent phases of COVID-19. The prospective study material was composed of cDNA or gDNA derived from T cells, B-cell-depleted T cells, or PBMCs. The dataset comprised deeply sampled blood TCRbeta repertoires from subjects exposed to, actively infected with, or recovered from COVID-19. The repertoires were released in a freely available public database intended as a resource for research on the immune response to SARS-CoV-2. Samples came from the ongoing ImmuneRACE study (first 160 participants) plus 1,254 subjects from 6 global collaborators. The sample metadata nearly always contained a de-identified subject ID, COVID-19 status, age in years and sex. HLA class I and class II types, where available, came from metadata supplied by the sample provider rather than from assay-based typing. Points the paper makes about the study in general: The quantity of clinical and demographic metadata differed by source and by participant and was supplied without curation.

Collaborating institutions collected whole blood in K2EDTA tubes following their own protocols. For TCRbeta analysis, collaborator samples were shipped as frozen whole blood, as isolated PBMCs, or as DNA extracted from either sample type. In regard to this clone: This clone's antigen is unknown. Base qualities are not at hand, and no much larger clone is one base apart.

TCRbeta CDR3 regions were amplified from genomic DNA by means of the immunoSEQ Assay, a bias-controlled multiplex PCR. Under the source paper's analysis protocol: The number of nucleated cells in each sample was estimated by amplification of reference gene primers within the assay. To quantify the absolute abundance of each unique TCRbeta CDR3 rearrangement, sequence reads were collapsed and filtered. For each sample, productive Simpson clonality was calculated as the square root of Simpson's diversity index across productive rearrangements. TCRdb's version of the immuneACCESS table is confined to in-frame rearrangements and falls short of the full clone set. An unresolved V gene accounts for under half of the shortfall where checked; the remainder is of unknown origin. V and J calls and clone size come straight from that table; D and trimming were deduced from the DNA. The sample table lists around 150,000 clones, around 82% of them with a count of one. The leading ten clones occupy around 4% of the sample.

Its CDR3 holds 16 amino acids, cysteine through phenylalanine. The only DNA kept is the CDR3, 48 bases in frame from the first base. Based on the germline V gene, the CDR1 and CDR2 sequences are MGHDK and SYGVNS. Relative to germline, V is 3 bases shorter and J is 5 bases shorter, with 19 bases between their ends. The sequence was obtained from an older woman with acute or convalescent COVID-19. This chain joins TRBV25-1 to TRBJ2-5; TRBD2 could be the D gene, as 7 bases match. The sample consisted of peripheral blood. The DNA reads TGTGCCAGCAGTGAGGGGGGGCAGGGAGGTCGGGAGACCCAGTACTTC. It is translated as CASSEGGQGGRETQYF.